This T cell receptor (beta chain) was sequenced in a study of T-cell memory formation after mild COVID-19. Looking at the study overall: Largely donor-specific TCR clusters were found.

General study findings and limits: Shrinking CD4+ clones were chiefly CM and EM; CD8+ ones were chiefly EMRA.

cDNA libraries for TCR alpha and TCR beta, carrying sample barcodes and UMIs, came from 5'RACE with constant-segment primers. One entry per CDR3 protein, called by TCRdb with MiXCR from the 5' RACE reads. The sample consists of a few hundred thousand distinct CDR3 sequences, approximately 15% of them appearing once. The CDR3 runs to 16 residues. V was shortened by 5 bases and J by 5 bases, with 21 bases between the two germline ends. Germline V gene sequence: CDR1 SEHNR, CDR2 FQNEAQ (reference sequence). To note about this clonotype: Its antigen is undetermined.

The chain combines TRBV7-9 with TRBJ2-5; possibly TRBD2 for D (7 bases). The sequenced sample consisted of PBMCs or a T cell subset sorted from them (not recorded which). The sequence derives from a young man who had mild COVID-19 (a few samples of this study predate the infection). Cell type and time point are not known. The CDR3 DNA reads TGTGCCAGCAGCCCTAACTGGGGGGGCGCAGGGGAGACCCAGTACTTC. It yields the protein CASSPNWGGAGETQYF.